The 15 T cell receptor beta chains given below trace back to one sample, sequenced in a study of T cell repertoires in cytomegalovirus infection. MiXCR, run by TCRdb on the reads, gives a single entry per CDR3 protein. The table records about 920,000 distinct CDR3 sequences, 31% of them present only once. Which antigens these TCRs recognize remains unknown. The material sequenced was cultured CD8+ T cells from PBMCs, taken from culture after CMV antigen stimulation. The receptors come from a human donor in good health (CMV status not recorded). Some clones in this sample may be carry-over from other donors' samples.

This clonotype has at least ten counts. The CDR3 DNA sequence: TGCGCCAGCAGCCAAGATCTTATGGCCGACTTGAGCACAGATACGCAGTATTTT. Residues: CASSQDLMADLSTDTQYF. This chain links TRBV4-1 with TRBJ2-3; D gene ambiguous. The CDR3 length is 18 residues. Germline loops: CDR1 MGHRA, CDR2 YSYEKL. V lost 0 bases and J 0 bases, leaving 16 bases between the germline ends.

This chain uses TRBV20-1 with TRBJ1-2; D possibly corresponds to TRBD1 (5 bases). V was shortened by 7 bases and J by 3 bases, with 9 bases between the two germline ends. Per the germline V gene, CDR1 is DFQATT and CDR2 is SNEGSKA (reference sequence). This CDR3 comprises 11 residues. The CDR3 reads CSGLGDYGYTF. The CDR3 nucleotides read TGCAGTGGGTTGGGGGACTATGGCTACACCTTC.

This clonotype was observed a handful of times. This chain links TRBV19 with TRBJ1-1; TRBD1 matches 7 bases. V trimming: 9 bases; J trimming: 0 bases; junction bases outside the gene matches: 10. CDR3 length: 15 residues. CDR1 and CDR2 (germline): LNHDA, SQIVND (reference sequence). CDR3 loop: CASRDSWGMNTEAFF. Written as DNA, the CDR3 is TGTGCCAGCCGGGACAGCTGGGGAATGAACACTGAAGCTTTCTTT.

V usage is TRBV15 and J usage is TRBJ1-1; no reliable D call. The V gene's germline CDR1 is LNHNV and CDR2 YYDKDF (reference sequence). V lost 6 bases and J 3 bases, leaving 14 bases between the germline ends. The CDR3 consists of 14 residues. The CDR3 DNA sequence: TGTGCCACCAGGGTACGGGGATCGGACACTGAAGCTTTCTTT. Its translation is CATRVRGSDTEAFF.

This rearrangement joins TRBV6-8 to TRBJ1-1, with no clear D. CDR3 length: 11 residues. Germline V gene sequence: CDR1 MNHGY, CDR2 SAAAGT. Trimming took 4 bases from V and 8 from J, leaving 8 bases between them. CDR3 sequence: CASSWRGEAFF. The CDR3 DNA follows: TGTGCCAGCAGTTGGCGGGGAGAAGCTTTCTTT.

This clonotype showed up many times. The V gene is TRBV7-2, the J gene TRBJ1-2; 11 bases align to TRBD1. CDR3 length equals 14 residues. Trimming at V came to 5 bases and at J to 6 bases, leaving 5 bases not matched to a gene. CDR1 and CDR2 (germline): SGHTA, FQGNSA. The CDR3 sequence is CASSPWDRGNGYTF. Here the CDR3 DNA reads TGTGCCAGCAGCCCCTGGGACAGGGGGAATGGCTACACCTTC.

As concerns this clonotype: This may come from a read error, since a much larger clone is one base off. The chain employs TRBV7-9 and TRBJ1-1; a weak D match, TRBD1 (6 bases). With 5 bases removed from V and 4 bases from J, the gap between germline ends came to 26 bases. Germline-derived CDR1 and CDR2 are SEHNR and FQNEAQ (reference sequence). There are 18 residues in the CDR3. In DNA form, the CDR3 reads TGTGCCAGCAGCCACTCAGGACAGCTCCTCCCGGTGAGCACTGAAGCTTTCTTT. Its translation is CASSHSGQLLPVSTEAFF.

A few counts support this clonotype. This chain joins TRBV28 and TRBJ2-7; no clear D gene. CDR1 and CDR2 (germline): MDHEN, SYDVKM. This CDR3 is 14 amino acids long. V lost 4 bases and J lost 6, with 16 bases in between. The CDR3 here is CASSSSRAFSEQYV. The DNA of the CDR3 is TGTGCCAGCAGTTCGTCCAGAGCCTTCTCCGAGCAGTACGTC.

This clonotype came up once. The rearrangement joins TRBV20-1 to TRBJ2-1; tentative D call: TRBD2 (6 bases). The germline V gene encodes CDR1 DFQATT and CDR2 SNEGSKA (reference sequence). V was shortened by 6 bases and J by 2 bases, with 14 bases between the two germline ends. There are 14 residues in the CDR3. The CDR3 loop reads CSAGSGVPYNEQFF. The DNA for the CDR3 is TGCAGTGCAGGCTCGGGGGTTCCCTACAATGAGCAGTTCTTC.

The CDR3 is CASSLKGTSYEQYV. CDR3 in DNA: TGTGCCAGCAGTTTGAAAGGGACGTCCTACGAGCAGTACGTC. The chain uses TRBV27 and TRBJ2-7; either TRBD1 or TRBD2 may supply D (5 bases each). V lost 3 bases, J lost 1 base, and 10 bases lay in between. In germline, CDR1 is MNHEY, CDR2 SMNVEV (reference sequence). The CDR3 loop spans 14 amino acids.

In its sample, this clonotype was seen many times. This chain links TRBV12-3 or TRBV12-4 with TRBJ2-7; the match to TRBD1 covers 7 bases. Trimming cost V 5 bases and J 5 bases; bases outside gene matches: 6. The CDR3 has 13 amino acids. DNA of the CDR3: TGTGCCAGCAGTCTTGGGACAGCACACGAGCAGTACTTC. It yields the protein CASSLGTAHEQYF.

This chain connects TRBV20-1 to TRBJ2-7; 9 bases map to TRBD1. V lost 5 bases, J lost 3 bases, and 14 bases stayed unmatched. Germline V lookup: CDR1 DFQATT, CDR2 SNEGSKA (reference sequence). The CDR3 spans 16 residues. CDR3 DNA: TGCAGTGCTTGCCCTATCCGGACAGGGGATATCTACGAGCAGTACTTC. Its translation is CSACPIRTGDIYEQYF.

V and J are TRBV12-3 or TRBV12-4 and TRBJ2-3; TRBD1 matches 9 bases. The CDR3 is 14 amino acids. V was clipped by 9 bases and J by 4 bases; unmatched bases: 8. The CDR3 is CASITGGRADTQYF. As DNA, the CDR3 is TGTGCCAGTATAACAGGGGGCAGGGCAGATACGCAGTATTTT.

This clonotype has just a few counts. The CDR3 sequence is CASHPYSNQPQHF. Here the CDR3 DNA reads TGTGCCAGTCACCCCTATAGCAATCAGCCCCAGCATTTT. This chain uses TRBV6-2 or TRBV6-3 with TRBJ1-5; D is unresolved. The CDR3 runs to 13 residues. The germline V gene has CDR1 MNHEY and CDR2 SVGEGT. With 9 bases removed from V and 0 bases from J, the gap between germline ends came to 9 bases.

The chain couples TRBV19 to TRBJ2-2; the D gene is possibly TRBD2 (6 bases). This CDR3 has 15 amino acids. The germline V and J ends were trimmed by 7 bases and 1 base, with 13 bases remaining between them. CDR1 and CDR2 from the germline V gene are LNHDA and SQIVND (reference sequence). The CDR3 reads CASMGTAGNTGELFF. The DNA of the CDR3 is TGTGCCAGTATGGGGACTGCCGGGAACACCGGGGAGCTGTTTTTT.